These 5 T cell receptor beta chains came from one sample sequenced in a study of CD8+CD57+ T cells in acquired aplastic anemia. TCR beta VDJ and CDR3 profiling used genomic DNA as template. Each CDR3 protein is one row after TCRdb ran MiXCR on the reads. In the table there are fewer than 200,000 distinct CDR3 sequences, roughly 43% of which are singletons. Whoever was chosen for sequencing had shown CD8+CD57+ cell expansion by flow cytometry. Sequencing was carried out using sorted CD4+, CD8+, or CD8+CD57+ T cells (not recorded which) from PBMCs. Source of these receptors: a human donor with aplastic anemia.

The chain employs TRBV25-1 and TRBJ2-2; D might be TRBD2 (5 bases). CDR3 size: 15 residues. The germline CDR1 and CDR2 sequences are MGHDK and SYGVNS. V lost 0 bases and J lost 6, with 11 bases in between. The CDR3 bases are TGTGCCAGCAGTGAATATCTCGGGATAGCCGGGGAGCTGTTTTTT. This gives the protein CASSEYLGIAGELFF.

The CDR3 sequence is CSAPQIAGSGYTF. CDR3 nucleotide sequence: TGCAGCGCCCCCCAAATAGCAGGGAGCGGCTACACCTTC. This rearrangement joins TRBV29-1 to TRBJ1-2; TRBD1 is a possible D gene (5 bases). The germline gives CDR1 SQVTM, CDR2 ANQGSEA. V was clipped by 7 bases and J by 8 bases, with 20 bases between them. This CDR3 has 13 amino acids.

This clonotype was seen at least ten times. The rearrangement uses TRBV5-6 and TRBJ2-3; D perhaps matches TRBD2 (7 bases). The V end lost 1 base, the J end lost 4 bases, and 16 bases lay between the germline ends. Germline CDR1 and CDR2: SGHDT and YYEEEE. The CDR3 contains 16 residues. This CDR3 reads CASSLYGGLRADTQYF. CDR3 nucleotides: TGTGCCAGCAGCTTGTACGGGGGGCTAAGGGCAGATACGCAGTATTTT.

The chain has TRBV5-1 and TRBJ1-5; D not certain. Germline V gene lookup returns CDR1 SGHRS and CDR2 YFSETQ. With 4 bases removed from V and 4 bases from J, the gap between germline ends came to 12 bases. This CDR3 contains 14 residues. CDR3 sequence reads: CASSPFAVNQPQHF. DNA of the CDR3: TGCGCCAGCAGCCCTTTCGCGGTTAATCAGCCCCAGCATTTT.

This chain joins TRBV20-1 and TRBJ2-7, with 10 bases identical to TRBD2. The germline gives CDR1 DFQATT, CDR2 SNEGSKA (reference sequence). V shed 5 bases, J shed 7 bases, and the junction held 8 bases outside the gene matches. The CDR3 runs 13 residues. This CDR3 reads CSAPTSGLMEQYF. DNA for the CDR3: TGCAGTGCTCCGACTAGCGGGCTTATGGAGCAGTACTTC.